The 26 T cell receptor beta chains below were found in one sample sequenced in a study of T-cell reconstitution after alpha-beta-depleted transplantation in children. The library targeted TCRbeta and was prepared with unique molecular identifiers. TCRdb analysed the PCR reads with MiXCR anew, one entry per CDR3 protein. The sample gives some 830,000 distinct CDR3 sequences, 16% of which show up once; just under 5% is in the top ten. The sequenced sample was PBMCs, mostly from graft donor cells, obtained 360 days after TCRalphabeta/CD19-depleted stem cell transplant. The receptor set was obtained from a male patient younger than 18 who had a stem cell transplant for acute lymphoblastic leukemia, so the T cells may come from the graft donor.

Only a few counts were recorded for this clonotype. This chain connects TRBV20-1 to TRBJ1-1; no definite D call. Germline V CDR1 and CDR2: DFQATT, SNEGSKA (reference sequence). The germline V and J ends were trimmed by 0 bases and 3 bases, with 11 bases remaining between them. The CDR3 runs 14 residues. The CDR3 DNA reads as TGCAGTGCTAGAGATCCGGGGTCGGACACTGAAGCTTTCTTT. This sequence encodes CSARDPGSDTEAFF.

The chain is built from TRBV10-2 and TRBJ1-6; tentative D call: TRBD1 (5 bases). V lost 5 bases and J 5 bases, leaving 10 bases between the germline ends. Germline CDR1 is WSHSY and CDR2 is SAAADI. The CDR3 extends over 14 amino acids. The CDR3: CASSRGIHNSPLHF. DNA of the CDR3: TGCGCCAGCAGTAGGGGAATCCATAATTCACCCCTCCACTTT.

The table lists this clonotype with many counts. The genes are TRBV29-1 and TRBJ2-6; D is unclear. Germline CDR1 and CDR2: SQVTM and ANQGSEA. V was trimmed by 5 bases and J by 1 base, leaving 6 bases between them. The CDR3 is made up of 13 amino acids. The CDR3 sequence: CSVRRSGANVLTF. In nucleotides, the CDR3 is TGCAGCGTTCGCCGTTCTGGGGCCAACGTCCTGACTTTC.

This clonotype was recorded a few times. V is TRBV2 and J is TRBJ2-4; 9 bases map to TRBD1. Germline assignment: CDR1 SNHLY and CDR2 FYNNEI. The CDR3 totals 13 residues. V was clipped by 6 bases and J by 6 bases; unmatched bases: 3. The CDR3 reads CASRGTGPNIQYF. The CDR3 bases are TGTGCCAGCAGGGGGACAGGGCCAAACATTCAGTACTTC.

This chain joins TRBV6-5 and TRBJ1-6; D not resolved. Germline V gene lookup returns CDR1 MNHEY and CDR2 SVGAGI. The CDR3 is 16 residues long. Trimming cost V 0 bases and J 0 bases, with 6 bases left between them. CDR3 loop: CASSYSGSSYNSPLHF. As DNA, the CDR3 is TGTGCCAGCAGTTACTCGGGGAGCTCCTATAATTCACCCCTCCACTTT.

This clonotype has just a few counts. The chain combines TRBV12-3 or TRBV12-4 with TRBJ2-2; 13 positions agree with TRBD2. This CDR3 is 18 amino acids long. V dropped 7 bases and J dropped 3; count of bases not matched to a gene: 11. CDR3 amino acids: CASKITSGRVPDTGELFF. In nucleotides, the CDR3 is TGTGCCAGCAAGATAACTAGCGGGAGGGTCCCGGACACCGGGGAGCTGTTTTTT.

This clonotype was detected a few times. At one of its ends the junction is not consistent with the germline gene, which may arise from a read error. The rearrangement uses TRBV10-3 and TRBJ2-7, with 8 positions matching TRBD1. CDR1 ENHRY and CDR2 SYGVKD come from the germline V gene. The CDR3 extends over 12 amino acids. The CDR3 loop is CAISELGTGDVF. As DNA, the CDR3 is TGTGCCATCAGTGAGCTGGGGACAGGAGACGTCTTC.

This clonotype was counted only a few times. The chain has TRBV27 and TRBJ1-1; D possibly corresponds to TRBD1 (6 bases). Trimming stripped 10 bases from V and 2 bases from J, with 29 bases between. This CDR3 has 18 amino acids. Germline V CDR1 and CDR2: MNHEY, SMNVEV (reference sequence). The CDR3 here is CANLLPGGAKRHNTEAFF. The CDR3 region has the DNA TGTGCCAACCTTTTACCCGGGGGGGCGAAGCGGCACAACACTGAAGCTTTCTTT.

The V call is TRBV29-1, the J call TRBJ1-3; D may be TRBD1 (5 bases). CDR3 length: 16 amino acids. The germline V gene encodes CDR1 SQVTM and CDR2 ANQGSEA. V lost 4 bases and J lost 0, with 16 bases in between. CDR3 sequence: CSVGGLWGGSGNTIYF. CDR3 sequence (DNA): TGCAGCGTTGGAGGACTTTGGGGGGGCTCTGGAAACACCATATATTTT.

The J gene is TRBJ2-5, the V gene TRBV6-1; D ambiguous. The V gene lost 1 base and the J gene lost 1 base, with 4 bases spanning the gap. This CDR3 comprises 13 residues. Germline-derived CDR1 and CDR2 are MNHNS and SASEGT. DNA of the CDR3: TGTGCCAGCAGTGAAGTAGCCCAAGAGACCCAGTACTTC. Protein product: CASSEVAQETQYF.

The CDR3 region is CASSIREQGAYEQYF. The CDR3 DNA follows: TGTGCCAGTAGTATTAGGGAACAGGGAGCCTACGAGCAGTACTTC. The genes are TRBV19 and TRBJ2-7; D is perhaps TRBD1 (6 bases). Germline V gene sequence: CDR1 LNHDA, CDR2 SQIVND (reference sequence). V was clipped by 3 bases and J by 2 bases, with 14 bases between them. This CDR3 is 15 amino acids long.

The chain links TRBV7-6 to TRBJ2-7; D perhaps matches TRBD2 (6 bases). The V and J ends lost 5 bases and 5 bases respectively, with 16 bases between them. Germline assignment: CDR1 SGHVS and CDR2 FNYEAQ. The CDR3 extends over 14 amino acids. Here the CDR3 DNA reads TGTGCCAGCAGCCCCTGGGAGGCCGACGACGAGCAGTACTTC. It encodes CASSPWEADDEQYF.

This sequence joins TRBV29-1 and TRBJ1-5; TRBD1 agrees at 10 bases. The CDR3 contains 14 residues. Unmatched junction bases numbered 5, after V lost 3 bases and J lost 6 bases. The V gene's germline CDR1 is SQVTM and CDR2 ANQGSEA. The CDR3 region is CSVEGTGAGQPQHF. CDR3 nucleotides: TGCAGCGTTGAGGGGACAGGGGCAGGTCAGCCCCAGCATTTT.

The rearrangement links TRBV7-9 to TRBJ2-1; the match to TRBD2 covers 9 bases. Germline CDR1 is SEHNR and CDR2 is FQNEAQ (reference sequence). V gave up 3 bases and J gave up 9 bases; unmatched junction bases: 6. CDR3 length: 14 residues. The CDR3 DNA reads TGTGCCAGCAGCTTCTGGCGGGAGGGCCCTGAGCAGTTCTTC. The encoded protein is CASSFWREGPEQFF.

The chain joins TRBV29-1 to TRBJ2-7, with no clear D. The V gene lost 6 bases and the J gene lost 1 base, with 13 bases spanning the gap. The germline V gene encodes CDR1 SQVTM and CDR2 ANQGSEA. This CDR3 is built from 13 residues. CDR3 amino acids: CSVIPTLSYEQYF. Here the CDR3 DNA reads TGCAGCGTAATCCCTACTTTATCCTACGAGCAGTACTTC.

This clonotype has more than one count but fewer than ten. The V gene is TRBV3-1, the J gene TRBJ2-1; 10 bases agree with TRBD2. V gave up 3 bases and J gave up 7 bases; unmatched junction bases: 3. Germline CDR1 is LGHDT and CDR2 is YNNKEL (reference sequence). The CDR3 covers 14 residues. DNA for the CDR3: TGTGCCAGCAGCCAGGGACTAGCGTGGAATGAGCAGTTCTTC. This translates into CASSQGLAWNEQFF.

J is TRBJ1-2 and V is TRBV5-1, with 10 nucleotides matching TRBD1. CDR1 is SGHRS, CDR2 YFSETQ, per germline. Unmatched junction bases numbered 9, after V lost 4 bases and J lost 3 bases. There are 16 residues in the CDR3. CDR3 in DNA: TGCGCCAGCAGCCTCACCGGGACAGGGGACTACTATGGCTACACCTTC. It yields the protein CASSLTGTGDYYGYTF.

This sequence joins TRBV2 and TRBJ1-1; a weak D match, TRBD1 (5 bases). The CDR3 spans 12 residues. Trimming shortened V by 6 bases and J by 6 bases, and 11 bases separated the two germline ends. Germline V gives CDR1 SNHLY, CDR2 FYNNEI. The CDR3 DNA reads as TGTGCCAGCAGACGGGGAGGGGCTGAAGCTTTCTTT. Amino acids: CASRRGGAEAFF.

This clonotype was seen only a few times. The chain employs TRBV30 and TRBJ2-7, with TRBD1 matching 7 bases. This CDR3 comprises 14 residues. Germline loops: CDR1 GTSNPN, CDR2 SVGIG (reference sequence). With V trimmed by 3 bases and J by 3 bases, 8 bases remained unmatched. The CDR3 loop is CAWSAWGQLYEQYF. Written as DNA, the CDR3 is TGTGCCTGGAGCGCCTGGGGACAGCTCTACGAGCAGTACTTC.

This clonotype was counted between two and nine times. The rearrangement joins TRBV20-1 to TRBJ2-2; tentatively, D is TRBD1 (5 bases). This CDR3 comprises 13 residues. Per the germline V gene, CDR1 is DFQATT and CDR2 is SNEGSKA (reference sequence). V lost 1 base, J lost 5 bases, and 8 bases lay in between. The CDR3 sequence is CSARGGMTGELFF. As DNA, the CDR3 is TGCAGTGCTAGAGGGGGCATGACCGGGGAGCTGTTTTTT.

This sequence joins TRBV7-2 and TRBJ2-4; 10 bases line up with TRBD1. The germline V gene has CDR1 SGHTA and CDR2 FQGNSA. The CDR3 consists of 17 residues. With 5 bases clipped from V and 3 bases from J, the junction kept 10 bases outside the gene matches. CDR3 bases: TGTGCCAGCAGCCACAGGACAGGGGGGCCGGGCAAAAACATTCAGTACTTC. Its translation: CASSHRTGGPGKNIQYF.

This clonotype has only a few counts. The chain carries TRBV4-1 and TRBJ2-1; 9 positions agree with TRBD2. The trim removed 5 bases at V and 10 bases at J, leaving 12 bases unmatched. This CDR3 has 15 residues. CDR1 is MGHRA, CDR2 YSYEKL, per germline. The CDR3 region has the DNA TGCGCCAGCAGCGCTACTAGCGGGTCTGACCGAGAGCAGTTCTTC. Encoded protein: CASSATSGSDREQFF.

The chain is built from TRBV21-1 and TRBJ2-5; no check of the table's D call, TRBD1, against the DNA was made. TRBV21-1 is given as a pseudogene. CDR3 size: 15 residues. DNA for the CDR3: TGTGCCAGCAGCAAAGAGGACAGGGGGCAAGAGACCCAGTACTTC. Amino acid sequence: CASSKEDRGQETQYF.

This clonotype was recorded a few times. The rearrangement joins TRBV7-9 to TRBJ2-2; 7 nucleotides match TRBD2. The CDR3 length is 15 residues. Looked up from germline, CDR1 is SEHNR and CDR2 is FQNEAQ (reference sequence). After removal of 5 bases from V and 4 bases from J, the junction contained 7 bases not matched to a gene. The CDR3 protein is CASSPNAGATGELFF. CDR3 nucleotide sequence: TGTGCCAGCAGCCCCAATGCGGGAGCCACCGGGGAGCTGTTTTTT.

This chain joins TRBV12-3 or TRBV12-4 and TRBJ1-5, with D possibly TRBD1 on 6 matching bases. The V gene lost 7 bases and the J gene lost 0 bases, with 10 bases spanning the gap. The CDR3 consists of 14 residues. CDR3 DNA sequence: TGTGCCAGCACGAGGACAGATAGCAATCAGCCCCAGCATTTT. Residues: CASTRTDSNQPQHF.

V gene TRBV4-2 combines with J gene TRBJ1-3; 11 bases map to TRBD1. This CDR3 region has 15 residues. Per the germline V gene, CDR1 is LGHNA and CDR2 is YNFKEQ. V lost 4 bases, J lost 2 bases, and 1 base stayed unmatched. The CDR3 loop is CASSRDRGTGNTIYF. The DNA of the CDR3 is TGTGCCAGCAGCCGGGACAGGGGGACTGGAAACACCATATATTTT.